The clone carrying this T cell receptor (beta chain) showed up just a few times. The data stem from a study of T cell responses to AZD1222 COVID-19 vaccine. Germline CDR1 MNHEY, CDR2 SMNVEV (reference sequence). V was shortened by 3 bases and J by 6 bases, with 11 bases between the two germline ends. CDR3 size: 14 residues. Profiling relied on immunoSEQ multiplex PCR, and the TCRdb table lists in-frame clones only, not all of them. The repertoire has 99,000 or so clones, roughly 88% of them found once; the top ten carry 2% to 3%. This clonotype originated in an adult in good health. V and J are TRBV27 and TRBJ1-4; tentative D call: TRBD1 (6 bases). The source was peripheral blood, collected on day 0 of AZD1222 vaccination. The CDR3 reads CASSFKGDDEKLFF. Written as DNA, the CDR3 is TGTGCCAGCAGTTTTAAGGGGGACGATGAAAAACTGTTTTTT.